This is a list of T cell receptor beta chains from one sample in a study of blood T cell repertoires in COVID-19. The repertoire was sequenced with immunoSEQ multiplex PCR; TCRdb's copy has only in-frame clones and lacks some. The table shows some 150,000 clones, with approximately 90% occurring only once. Sequencing used peripheral blood. The receptors originated from a man aged 18-30 years with active or convalescent COVID-19. CDR3s include the opening cysteine and the closing phenylalanine or tryptophan. The listing skips clone size in some rows; elsewhere it reads once, few, many or a size class.

size	V	length	J	CDR3
-	TRBV9	14	TRBJ1-1	CASSSDRGSAEAFF
-	TRBV29-1	11	TRBJ1-2	CSVAVYYGYTF
few	TRBV19	15	TRBJ1-5	CASSLQGTGNQPQHF
-	TRBV6-5	14	TRBJ2-5	CASKTSGGSVTQYF
once	TRBV29-1	14	TRBJ1-3	CSVAEGASGNTIYF
-	TRBV5-1	11	TRBJ1-2	CASSFRGQATF
-	TRBV6-5	14	TRBJ1-2	CASSYSTVGYGYTF
few	TRBV3-1/TRBV3-2	15	TRBJ2-5	CASSPHGTGSWAQYF
-	TRBV4-3	15	TRBJ2-1	CASSQGVAGHNEQFF
once	TRBV24-1	13	TRBJ2-7	CATSDPSRYEQYF
-	TRBV9	13	TRBJ1-4	CASSATGNEKLFF
-	TRBV7-8	17	TRBJ2-3	CASSLFLATHYTDTQYF
-	TRBV14	15	TRBJ1-4	CASSQDQGMREKLFF
-	TRBV11-3	14	TRBJ2-7	CASSLSRDSYEQYF
once	TRBV4-3	15	TRBJ1-1	CASSQYRTLNTEAFF
-	TRBV6-5	16	TRBJ2-1	CASSFLAGGSYNEQFF
-	TRBV6-4	13	TRBJ1-2	CASSSTGVGGYTF
-	TRBV28	15	TRBJ1-5	CASGLYQGLNQPQHF
-	TRBV2	14	TRBJ1-4	CASRGTGERGKLFF
-	TRBV6-5	16	TRBJ1-2	CASSYSFGGSNYGYTF
-	TRBV5-1	14	TRBJ2-3	CASQGGQGADTQYF
-	TRBV2	14	TRBJ1-1	CASSADRGSSEAFF
-	TRBV6-5	15	TRBJ1-6	CASIDRGPYNSPLHF
-	TRBV13	15	TRBJ1-1	CASSHGTGMNTEAFF
-	TRBV2	14	TRBJ2-7	CASSRSITTYEQYF
-	TRBV29-1	14	TRBJ1-2	CSVLRDTDIYGYTF
-	TRBV25-1	15	TRBJ1-6	CASSGRDRGNSPLHF
-	TRBV6-5	16	TRBJ2-2	CASSSKGAIRAGELFF
-	TRBV11-2	13	TRBJ1-5	CASSDGGRQPQHF
-	TRBV10-1	12	TRBJ1-1	CASSPGTAQAFF
-	TRBV5-1	17	TRBJ1-2	CASSLSPKDKRSYGYTF
-	TRBV15	19	TRBJ2-3	CATSRATGTIGTYTDTQYF
-	TRBV28	11	TRBJ2-1	CASSRDYEQFF
-	TRBV20-1	13	TRBJ2-5	CSASKGVQETQYF
-	TRBV5-1	16	TRBJ1-3	CASSLEGTGSGNTIYF
-	TRBV11-2	16	TRBJ1-3	CASSLAQGNLANTIYF
-	TRBV10-2	14	TRBJ2-3	CASILGLPGDTQYF
-	TRBV29-1	12	TRBJ1-1	CSTYREVTEAFF
once	TRBV5-5	15	TRBJ1-5	CASSPLTGDNQPQHF
-	TRBV5-7	13	TRBJ2-7	CASSLRGLREQYF
-	TRBV5-1	14	TRBJ1-1	CASSWGGLDTEAFF
-	TRBV29-1	10	TRBJ2-2	CSVLPGELFF
-	TRBV19	16	TRBJ1-5	CATNWGGAKSNQPQHF
-	TRBV19	19	TRBJ2-1	CATRNWDGASGGGYNEQFF
-	TRBV20-1	15	TRBJ2-1	CSASNLAGDHNEQFF
-	TRBV6-5	15	TRBJ2-7	CASLPGGQGSYEQYF
few	TRBV28	15	TRBJ1-5	CASTLAWRGNQPQHF
-	TRBV27	16	TRBJ2-2	CASTSGGGPDTGELFF
-	TRBV7-2	13	TRBJ1-5	CASSFPGNQPQHF
-	TRBV5-1	17	TRBJ2-3	CASSLVKLAGGQDTQYF
-	TRBV27	17	TRBJ2-1	CASSRDLLAGVKGEQFF
-	TRBV7-8	13	TRBJ1-2	CASSSGQDHGYTF
-	TRBV28	14	TRBJ1-2	CASSLEGAPLSYTF
-	TRBV4-1	16	TRBJ2-5	CASSQGKTSGSETQYF
-	TRBV11-2	15	TRBJ2-3	CASSARAAGGDTQYF
-	TRBV12-5	12	TRBJ2-1	CASAFYPNEQFF
-	TRBV19	17	TRBJ1-1	CASSILEGLKAYTEAFF